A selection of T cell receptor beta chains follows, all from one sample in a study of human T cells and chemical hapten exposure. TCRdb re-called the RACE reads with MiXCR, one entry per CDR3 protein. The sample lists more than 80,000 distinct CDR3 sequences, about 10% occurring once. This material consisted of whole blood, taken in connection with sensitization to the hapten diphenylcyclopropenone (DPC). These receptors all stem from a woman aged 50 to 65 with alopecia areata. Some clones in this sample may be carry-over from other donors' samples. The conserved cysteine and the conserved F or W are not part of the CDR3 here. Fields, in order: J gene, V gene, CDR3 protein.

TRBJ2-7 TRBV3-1 ASSQESGRSYEQY
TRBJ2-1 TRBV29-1 SVGSGRIRGYEQF
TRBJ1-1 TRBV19 ASSLNRGATEAF
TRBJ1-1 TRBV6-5 ASSPYGTEMNTEAF
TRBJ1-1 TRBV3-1 ASSQDPRRGEAF
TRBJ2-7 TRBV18 ASSPTTSGGAEPY
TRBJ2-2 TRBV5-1 ASSYRGLAGERTGELF
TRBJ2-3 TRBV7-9 ASSSTGVDTQY
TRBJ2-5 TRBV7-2 ASSLPARLETQY
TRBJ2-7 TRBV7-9 ASSPWTSGSEQY
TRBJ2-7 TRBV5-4 ASSLSSGRVNEQY
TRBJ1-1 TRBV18 ASSRRGGNTEAF
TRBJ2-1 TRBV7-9 ASSLGGDLLTYNEQF
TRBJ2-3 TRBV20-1 SARDKGLAVTTQY
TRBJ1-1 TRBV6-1 ASTLPGGAEAF
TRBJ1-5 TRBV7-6 ASSLVSQGKGSLNQPQH
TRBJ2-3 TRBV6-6 ASSYSGGTARLTDTQY
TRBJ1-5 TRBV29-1 SVSGVSNQPQH
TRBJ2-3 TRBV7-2 ASSPRRGQVDTQY
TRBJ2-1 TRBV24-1 ATSDPAGGNEQF
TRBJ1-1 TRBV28 ASTPLYRTEAF
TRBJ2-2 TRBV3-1 ASSRGGNTGELF
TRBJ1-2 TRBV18 ASSPSGGRNYGYT
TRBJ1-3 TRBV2 ASRADRLSGNTIY
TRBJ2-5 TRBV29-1 SVDLSQETQY
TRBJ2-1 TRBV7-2 ASSLIAGVINEQF
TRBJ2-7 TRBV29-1 SVGDRASYEQY
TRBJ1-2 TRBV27 ASSNPGAKGYT
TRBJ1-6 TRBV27 ATRRGQGDSPLH
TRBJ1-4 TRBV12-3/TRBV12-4 ASSRENNEKLF
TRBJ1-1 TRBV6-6 ASSYKVNTEAF
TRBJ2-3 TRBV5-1 ASSSVGTDTQY
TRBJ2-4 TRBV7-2 ASSSSAGNIQY
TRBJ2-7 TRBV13 ASSLGGSRYEQY
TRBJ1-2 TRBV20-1 SAPGQGDYGYT
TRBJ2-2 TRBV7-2 ASSLDIWDTGELF
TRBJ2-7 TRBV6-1 ASSEAQGWLYEQY
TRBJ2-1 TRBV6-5 ASSYSGQVYNEQF
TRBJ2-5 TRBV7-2 ASSLGVQTQY
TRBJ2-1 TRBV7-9 ASSSGLAGVTEQF
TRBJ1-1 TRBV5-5 ASSSRLGVGAEAF
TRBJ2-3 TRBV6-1 ASGVFGTDTQY
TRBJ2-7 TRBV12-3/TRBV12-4 ASGSGPYEQY
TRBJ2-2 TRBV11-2 ASSLGGQGDGELF
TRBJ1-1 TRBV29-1 SATTGAAEAF
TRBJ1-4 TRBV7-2 ASSLAGTGEQEKLF
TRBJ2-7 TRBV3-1 ASSQSFSYEQY
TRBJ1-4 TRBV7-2 ASSLRASLNEKLF
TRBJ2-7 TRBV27 ASRPGQVAYEQY
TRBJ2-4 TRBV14 ASSQIGGTKGKNIQY
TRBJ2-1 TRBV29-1 SFLGTPRRNSGSYNEQF
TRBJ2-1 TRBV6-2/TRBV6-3 ASSYGPERSSYNEQF
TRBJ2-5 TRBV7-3 ASSPTGPGAQY